This T cell receptor beta chain was observed in a study of blood T cell repertoires in COVID-19. In the study overall: Specimens from acute and convalescent COVID-19 originated in the United States, Italy and Spain. From T cells, B-cell-depleted T cells, or PBMCs came the material, which was cDNA or gDNA.

Germline-derived CDR1 and CDR2 are LNHDA and SQIVND (reference sequence). V was clipped by 10 bases and J by 0 bases, with 16 bases between them. CDR3 length: 14 residues. Per the original methods: Amplification with reference gene primers provided the estimates of nucleated cell counts. The protocol was immunoSEQ multiplex PCR, while the TCRdb copy is restricted to in-frame clones and leaves out a portion. V and J calls and clone size are given by that table; D and trimming were obtained from the DNA. Here the sample spans about 190,000 clones, 79% being singletons. What was sequenced was peripheral blood. The chain joins TRBV19 to TRBJ2-7; TRBD2 is a possible D gene (6 bases). The TCR was taken from a man aged 60 to 75 with active or convalescent COVID-19. The CDR3 reads CATSPAGSSYEQYF. The CDR3 nucleotides read TGTGCCACTAGCCCCGCGGGGAGCTCCTACGAGCAGTACTTC.